One sample yielded the 26 T cell receptor beta chains listed below, sequenced in a study of immune evolution from preneoplasia to lung adenocarcinoma. Profiling relied on immunoSEQ multiplex PCR, and the TCRdb table lists in-frame clones only, not all of them. The sample includes 5,000 to 5,500 clones, approximately 82% seen only once; the top ten take under 5%. The sequencing input was FFPE adjacent normal lung tissue. These receptors were collected from a person between 65 and 79 years old with lung adenocarcinoma.

The chain employs TRBV7-8 and TRBJ1-5; D not certain. Germline CDR1 SGHVS, CDR2 FQNEAQ. CDR3 length: 15 residues. V dropped 5 bases and J dropped 1 base, with 12 bases sitting between them. The CDR3 reads CASSPREGSNQPQHF. CDR3 in DNA: TGTGCCAGCAGCCCAAGGGAAGGGAGCAATCAGCCCCAGCATTTT.

The chain uses TRBV5-6 and TRBJ2-1, with D unclear. The CDR3 has 14 amino acids. The ends were cut back, 0 bases at V and 4 bases at J, with 8 bases in the middle. Looked up from germline, CDR1 is SGHDT and CDR2 is YYEEEE. Here the CDR3 reads CASSLDGPYNEQFF. The CDR3 region has the DNA TGTGCCAGCAGCTTGGATGGACCTTACAATGAGCAGTTCTTC.

This sequence joins TRBV10-3 and TRBJ1-1; no definite D call. Trimming took 8 bases from V and 6 from J, leaving 28 bases between them. CDR3 length: 17 amino acids. Germline-derived CDR1 and CDR2 are ENHRY and SYGVKD. The CDR3 bases are TGTGCCATCGACCGCCCGAGGGCCCTCGGGTTAAAGCCTGAAGCTTTCTTT. It codes for CAIDRPRALGLKPEAFF.

This clone was counted between two and nine times. This chain connects TRBV11-2 to TRBJ2-5; D gene uncertain. Germline CDR1 and CDR2: SGHAT and FQNNGV. V was trimmed by 5 bases and J by 6 bases, leaving 16 bases between them. CDR3 length equals 14 residues. The chain's CDR3 is CASSTDPRPKTQYF. In DNA form, the CDR3 reads TGTGCCAGCAGCACAGACCCCAGGCCAAAGACCCAGTACTTC.

CDR3 sequence: CASSYGDRATGYTF. The CDR3 coding sequence is TGTGCCAGCAGTTACGGGGACAGGGCGACTGGCTACACCTTC. V and J are TRBV6-5 and TRBJ1-2; 9 bases match TRBD1. Looked up from germline, CDR1 is MNHEY and CDR2 is SVGAGI. The ends lost 2 bases at V and 7 bases at J; junction bases unmatched: 5. This CDR3 spans 14 amino acids.

In this sample, this clone turned up once. CDR3 region: CASSPFGTEAFF. CDR3 in DNA: TGTGCCAGCTCCCCTTTTGGCACTGAAGCTTTCTTT. V and J are TRBV18 and TRBJ1-1; D unclear. The ends were cut back, 6 bases at V and 4 bases at J, with 9 bases in the middle. In germline, CDR1 is KGHSH, CDR2 LQKENI. The CDR3 extends over 12 amino acids. The full variable domain, its missing parts supplied by reference TRBV18 and TRBJ1-1, is NAGVMQNPRHLVRRRGQEARLRCSPMKGHSHVYWYRQLPEEGLKFMVYLQKENIIDESGMPKERFSAEFPKEGPSILRIQQVVRGDSAAYFCASSPFGTEAFFGQGTRLTVV.

The chain carries TRBV19 and TRBJ2-1; a weak D match, TRBD1 (6 bases). The CDR3 sequence is 15 residues long. V was trimmed by 3 bases and J by 7 bases, leaving 16 bases between them. From germline, CDR1 is LNHDA and CDR2 SQIVND (reference sequence). CDR3 DNA: TGTGCCAGTAGTATGAGGGGGAGTTTGGGGAATGAGCAGTTCTTC. Amino acids: CASSMRGSLGNEQFF.

About this clone: A junction boundary mismatches the germline segment, possibly from a read error. The V call is TRBV5-6, the J call TRBJ2-3; D may be TRBD1 (5 bases). The CDR3 contains 17 residues. The germline CDR1 and CDR2 sequences are SGHDT and YYEEEE. CDR3 DNA: TGTACCAGCAGCCCCCCTCCCCGGACACGGAGCACAGATACGCAGTATTTT. Its protein is CTSSPPPRTRSTDTQYF.

The table lists this clone with a count of one. The chain combines TRBV11-2 with TRBJ1-2; D is ambiguous. CDR1 is SGHAT, CDR2 FQNNGV, per germline. V lost 1 base to trimming and J lost 7 bases, with 7 bases between them. This CDR3 comprises 12 residues. The CDR3 loop reads CASSLGPLGYTF. The CDR3 coding sequence is TGTGCCAGCAGCTTAGGGCCCCTTGGCTACACCTTC. The whole variable domain, filled in from reference TRBV11-2 and TRBJ1-2, reads EAGVAQSPRYKIIEKRQSVAFWCNPISGHATLYWYQQILGQGPKLLIQFQNNGVVDDSQLPKDRFSAERLKGVDSTLKIQPAKLEDSAVYLCASSLGPLGYTFGSGTRLTVV.

This chain links TRBV7-9 with TRBJ1-2, with no clear D. Germline V gene data show CDR1 as SEHNR and CDR2 as FQNEAQ (reference sequence). V lost 5 bases and J 8 bases, leaving 18 bases between the germline ends. The CDR3 extends over 14 amino acids. In DNA, the CDR3 is TGTGCCAGCAGCCCTAGCCAGACTCCTGAGGGCTACACCTTC. Its translation is CASSPSQTPEGYTF. Using reference TRBV7-9 and TRBJ1-2 for the parts outside the CDR3, the full variable domain is DTGVSQNPRHKITKRGQNVTFRCDPISEHNRLYWYRQTLGQGPEFLTYFQNEAQLEKSRLLSDRFSAERPKGSFSTLEIQRTEQGDSAMYLCASSPSQTPEGYTFGSGTRLTVV.

The chain employs TRBV19 and TRBJ1-2, with TRBD1 matching 9 bases. The J segment lost 4 bases and the V segment lost 3 bases, leaving 3 bases of the junction unmatched. The CDR3 has 14 amino acids. The germline CDR1 and CDR2 sequences are LNHDA and SQIVND (reference sequence). CDR3: CASSITGGSYGYTF. As DNA, the CDR3 is TGTGCCAGTAGTATCACAGGGGGCAGCTATGGCTACACCTTC.

The rearrangement joins TRBV5-4 to TRBJ2-4; TRBD2 is a possible D gene (5 bases). CDR1 and CDR2 from the germline V gene are SGHNT and YYREEE (reference sequence). V lost 4 bases and J 8 bases, leaving 19 bases between the germline ends. The CDR3 is 15 amino acids. This CDR3 is CASSESDGLRDIQYF. The DNA for the CDR3 is TGTGCCAGCAGCGAGTCGGACGGACTTAGGGACATTCAGTACTTC. Variable domain in full (rest from reference TRBV5-4 and TRBJ2-4): ETGVTQSPTHLIKTRGQQVTLRCSSQSGHNTVSWYQQALGQGPQFIFQYYREEENGRGNFPPRFSGLQFPNYSSELNVNALELDDSALYLCASSESDGLRDIQYFGAGTRLSVL.

This chain links TRBV20-1 with TRBJ1-2, with D perhaps matching TRBD1 (5 bases). V lost 3 bases and J lost 3, with 5 bases in between. Germline V gene lookup returns CDR1 DFQATT and CDR2 SNEGSKA (reference sequence). The CDR3 has 11 amino acids. The CDR3 is CSARGDYGYTF. As DNA, the CDR3 is TGCAGTGCTAGGGGGGACTATGGCTACACCTTC.

This CDR3 is CASRTGLTNTGELFF. For the CDR3, the DNA is TGTGCCAGCAGGACGGGACTTACGAACACCGGGGAGCTGTTTTTT. The V and J genes are TRBV6-5 and TRBJ2-2, with D tentatively TRBD2 (6 bases). Germline CDR1 and CDR2: MNHEY and SVGAGI. This CDR3 comprises 15 residues. The ends were cut back, 6 bases at V and 0 bases at J, with 11 bases in the middle.

In its sample, this clone was seen a few times. The chain joins TRBV5-6 to TRBJ1-2, with D hard to call. V was cut by 3 bases and J by 4 bases, with 10 bases left in between. The CDR3 length is 13 residues. In germline, CDR1 is SGHDT, CDR2 YYEEEE. CDR3: CASSSSSLYGYTF. The CDR3 bases are TGTGCCAGCAGCTCCAGTAGCCTCTATGGCTACACCTTC.

V is TRBV29-1 and J is TRBJ1-1; TRBD1 aligns across 8 bases. Trimming removed 3 bases from V and 0 bases from J; junction bases left unmatched: 0. Germline loops: CDR1 SQVTM, CDR2 ANQGSEA. The CDR3 contains 13 residues. CDR3 loop: CSVETGVNTEAFF. CDR3 sequence (DNA): TGCAGCGTTGAGACAGGGGTGAACACTGAAGCTTTCTTT. The full variable domain, completed using reference TRBV29-1 and TRBJ1-1, is SAVISQKPSRDICQRGTSLTIQCQVDSQVTMMFWYRQQPGQSLTLIATANQGSEATYESGFVIDKFPISRPNLTFSTLTVSNMSPEDSSIYLCSVETGVNTEAFFGQGTRLTVV.

The rearrangement links TRBV7-8 to TRBJ1-2, with 7 bases lining up with TRBD1. CDR3 size: 14 residues. V gave up 5 bases and J gave up 8 bases; unmatched junction bases: 11. Germline V gene lookup returns CDR1 SGHVS and CDR2 FQNEAQ. CDR3 sequence reads: CASSQGTVHSGYTF. The DNA of the CDR3 is TGTGCCAGCAGCCAGGGGACAGTTCACAGCGGCTACACCTTC.

This clone was counted only a few times. V is TRBV11-2 and J is TRBJ2-2; D is undetermined. The V gene's germline CDR1 is SGHAT and CDR2 FQNNGV. Trimming took off 2 bases at V and 4 bases at J, with 5 bases between the two ends. The CDR3 is made up of 13 amino acids. The CDR3 sequence is CASSLISTGELFF. CDR3 in DNA: TGTGCCAGCAGCTTAATCTCCACCGGGGAGCTGTTTTTT.

The CDR3 DNA sequence: TGCGCCAGCAGCCAAGACAACGTCTATGGCTACACCTTC. Translated, it gives CASSQDNVYGYTF. The V call is TRBV4-1, the J call TRBJ1-2; D uncertain. The CDR3 contains 13 residues. The V end lost 0 bases, the J end lost 4 bases, and 6 bases lay between the germline ends. Germline-derived CDR1 and CDR2 are MGHRA and YSYEKL.

Comments on this clone: Compared with germline, one end of the junction differs, possibly owing to a read error. This chain joins TRBV11-2 and TRBJ1-1; 7 bases are a match to TRBD1. The CDR3 loop spans 15 amino acids. From germline, CDR1 is SGHAT and CDR2 FQNNGV. The CDR3 here is CASSFRQGWDTETFF. The CDR3 coding sequence is TGTGCCAGCAGCTTTCGACAGGGCTGGGACACTGAAACTTTCTTT.

V gene TRBV27 combines with J gene TRBJ1-6, with a possible D match to TRBD1 (5 bases). Trimming removed 3 bases from V and 0 bases from J, with 6 bases in between. This CDR3 contains 15 residues. Per the germline V gene, CDR1 is MNHEY and CDR2 is SMNVEV (reference sequence). CDR3 region: CASSFGASYNSPLHF. CDR3 nucleotides: TGTGCCAGCAGTTTTGGGGCCTCCTATAATTCACCCCTCCACTTT.

V is TRBV10-1 and J is TRBJ2-7; D possibly uses TRBD1 or TRBD2 (5 bases each). The V end was cut by 3 bases, the J end by 2 bases, with 14 bases between. The CDR3 is 15 residues long. The germline gives CDR1 WNHNN, CDR2 SYGVQD (reference sequence). CDR3 nucleotides: TGCGCCAGCAGTGATACCTACGGGGCGACCTACGAGCAGTACTTC. It codes for CASSDTYGATYEQYF.

In its sample, this clone was seen a few times. The J gene is TRBJ1-1, the V gene TRBV5-1; D is unresolved. The germline CDR1 and CDR2 sequences are SGHRS and YFSETQ. V lost 3 bases, J lost 0 bases, and 6 bases lay in between. The CDR3 contains 13 residues. The chain's CDR3 is CASSYLMNTEAFF. Here the CDR3 DNA reads TGCGCCAGCAGCTATTTAATGAACACTGAAGCTTTCTTT.

The chain joins TRBV5-4 to TRBJ2-7; tentative D call: TRBD1 (6 bases). This CDR3 has 13 residues. Germline V gene sequence: CDR1 SGHNT, CDR2 YYREEE (reference sequence). The germline V and J ends were trimmed by 6 bases and 6 bases, with 16 bases remaining between them. The CDR3: CASNHRDYGEQYF. CDR3 in DNA: TGTGCCAGCAACCACAGGGATTACGGCGAGCAGTACTTC.

A word on this clone: The same CDR3 can be traced to other DNA sequences in this sample. In DNA form, the CDR3 reads TGTGCCTGGAGTGTAGGGGGGAAGGATCAGCCCCAGCATTTT. Translating gives CAWSVGGKDQPQHF. This chain uses TRBV30 with TRBJ1-5; maybe TRBD1 (6 bases). CDR1 and CDR2 from the germline V gene are GTSNPN and SVGIG (reference sequence). CDR3 length equals 14 residues. Trimming took off 0 bases at V and 5 bases at J, with 11 bases between the two ends. The variable domain in full, completed from reference TRBV30 and TRBJ1-5, reads SQTIHQWPATLVQPVGSPLSLECTVEGTSNPNLYWYRQAAGRGLQLLFYSVGIGQISSEVPQNLSASRPQDRQFILSSKKLLLSDSGFYLCAWSVGGKDQPQHFGDGTRLSIL.

This chain joins TRBV5-4 and TRBJ1-4, with D maybe TRBD1 (5 bases). Germline-derived CDR1 and CDR2 are SGHNT and YYREEE (reference sequence). Trimming pared 4 bases from V and 8 bases from J, leaving 21 bases between. This CDR3 region has 16 residues. The CDR3 nucleotides read TGTGCCAGCAGCCAAAAGTATACAGGATCAAAAGAAAAACTGTTTTTT. This codes for CASSQKYTGSKEKLFF.